This TCR beta chain was captured in a study of molecular identifiers for immune sequencing clone quantification. Researchers sorted naive CD8 T cells as cells that were CD8+CD4-CCR7+CD45RA+. One entry per CDR3 protein results from TCRdb running MiXCR on the PCR reads. The top ten clones hold approximately 1.5% of a sample with 62,000 or so distinct CDR3 sequences, approximately 18% of them seen once. Many counts were recorded for this clonotype. This CDR3 comprises 18 residues. Trimming at V came to 3 bases and at J to 0 bases, leaving 8 bases not matched to a gene. Germline CDR1 MDHEN, CDR2 SYDVKM. The material sequenced was naive CD8+ T cells from blood, with Jurkat cell RNA spiked in. The subset was: FACS-sorted CD8+CD4-CCR7+CD45RA+ naive T cells. This clonotype originated in a human donor in good health. Some libraries in this study had Jurkat cell RNA spiked in. The chain combines TRBV28 with TRBJ2-7; 13 positions agree with TRBD2. The CDR3 spells CASSFSGTSGISSYEQYF. Written as DNA, the CDR3 is TGTGCCAGCAGTTTCTCAGGGACTAGCGGGATCAGCTCCTACGAGCAGTACTTC.